This TCR beta chain was recovered during a study of blood T cells in healthy people across ages. The second PCR ran roughly 7 to 12 cycles with a sample-barcoded 5' primer and J-beta primers. A single record per CDR3 protein comes from TCRdb applying MiXCR to the 5' RACE reads. This sample has 250,000 to 300,000 distinct CDR3 sequences; roughly a quarter occur once, and the top ten carry around 30%. This CDR3 contains 15 residues. Germline CDR1 reads MDHEN; CDR2 reads SYDVKM. The study, taken as a whole, reports: With age, beta diversity per million T cells declined roughly linearly, significantly by 30 to 40.

This clonotype was detected a few times. Its antigen is not identified. The sequencing input was blood. This rearrangement joins TRBV28 to TRBJ2-5; tentative D call: TRBD1 (5 bases). The J call is in doubt because the DNA end fits TRBJ2-1 better. The source of this sequence is a woman aged 70 to 79 in good health. The CDR3 here is CASRLRAGTHNEQFF. The CDR3 DNA reads as TGTGCCAGCAGGCTCAGGGCTGGTACGCACAATGAGCAGTTCTTC.